A selection of T cell receptor beta chains follows, all from one sample in a study of read filtering for tumor transcriptome and immune sequencing. TCRdb fed the reads into MiXCR, producing one record per CDR3 protein. The sample has 75,000 to 90,000 distinct CDR3 sequences; 9% to 15% are singletons. The sequenced sample consisted of a population of CD138-negative cells sorted from bone marrow. These receptors originate from a donor at least 40 years old with multiple myeloma. Each CDR3 is given with its conserved first and last residue. D genes are given only for firm matches. Not all rows give a size; the values are once, few, many and, for expanded clones, a class.

J: TRBJ2-5; size: many; length: 14; V: TRBV6-1; D: .; DNA: TGTGCCAGCACTCAAAAGGGTCTTGGGGAGACCCAGTACTTC; CDR3: CASTQKGLGETQYF
J: TRBJ2-1; size: many; length: 16; V: TRBV5-6; D: .; DNA: TGTGCCAGCAGCTTTAGGAGCGGTTGGTCCTACAATGAGCAGTTCTTC; CDR3: CASSFRSGWSYNEQFF
J: TRBJ2-1; size: many; length: 15; V: TRBV28; D: TRBD1; DNA: TGTGCCAGCTTTAATGAGGGGGCTGTGTACAATGAGCAGTTCTTC; CDR3: CASFNEGAVYNEQFF
J: TRBJ2-1; size: many; length: 15; V: TRBV20-1; D: .; DNA: TGCAGTGCTAGAGGGGGCGGAGACGCCTACAATGAGCAGTTCTTC; CDR3: CSARGGGDAYNEQFF
J: TRBJ2-2; size: many; length: 14; V: TRBV20-1; D: TRBD2; DNA: TGCAGTGCTAGATCAGGACTAGCGGACGGGGAGCTGTTTTTT; CDR3: CSARSGLADGELFF
J: TRBJ2-7; size: many; length: 15; V: TRBV18; D: TRBD1; DNA: TGTGCCAGCTCACCGGCCGCGGGACAGGGCTACGAGCAGTACTTC; CDR3: CASSPAAGQGYEQYF
J: TRBJ2-1; size: medium-sized; length: 18; V: TRBV25-1; D: .; DNA: TGTGCCAGCAGTTTTCCCACCGTCAATGGGGGCTCCTACAATGAGCAGTTCTTC; CDR3: CASSFPTVNGGSYNEQFF
J: TRBJ2-1; size: many; length: 15; V: TRBV11-1; D: .; DNA: TGTGCCAGCAGCTCCGGGACCCTGAAGGTCAATGAGCAGTTCTTC; CDR3: CASSSGTLKVNEQFF
J: TRBJ2-7; size: .; length: 11; V: TRBV29-1; D: .; DNA: TGCAGCGTTGATGGGGTGGGGGAGCAGTACTTC; CDR3: CSVDGVGEQYF
J: TRBJ2-2; size: many; length: 17; V: TRBV6-4; D: TRBD2; DNA: TGTGCCAGCAGTCCCCTCGGACTAGCGGGAGTCACCGGGGAGCTGTTTTTT; CDR3: CASSPLGLAGVTGELFF
J: TRBJ2-1; size: many; length: 16; V: TRBV5-4; D: TRBD2; DNA: TGTGCCAGCAGCCCAGGAGGACTAGCGGGAGTAAATGAGCAGTTCTTC; CDR3: CASSPGGLAGVNEQFF
J: TRBJ2-1; size: few; length: 16; V: TRBV14; D: .; DNA: TGTGCCAGCAGCCAAGAGGGGCACCCAGCCTGGGGTGAGCAGTTCTTC; CDR3: CASSQEGHPAWGEQFF
J: TRBJ2-1; size: many; length: 14; V: TRBV20-1; D: TRBD2; DNA: TGCAGTGCTCGATCGGGACTAGCCCTCAATGAGCAGTTCTTC; CDR3: CSARSGLALNEQFF